Below, one T cell receptor beta chain is given with its context. This sample was taken from a study of blood T cell repertoires in COVID-19. In the study overall: Donors in the United States, Italy and Spain gave samples during acute or convalescent COVID-19. Nucleic acid was either cDNA or gDNA, and it came from T cells, B-cell-depleted T cells, or PBMCs.

Original processing methods: From reference gene primer amplification, estimates of nucleated cell counts were derived. Assay: immunoSEQ multiplex PCR; the TCRdb copy retains only in-frame clones and omits some. That table furnishes V, J and clone size, whereas the DNA furnished D and trimming. The data contain fewer than 250,000 clones, 80% to 90% of them singletons. Germline V gene lookup returns CDR1 SGHRS and CDR2 YFSETQ. The V and J ends lost 2 bases and 7 bases respectively, with 10 bases between them. The CDR3 loop spans 12 amino acids. The sequence derives from a man in his thirties or forties with acute or convalescent COVID-19. This rearrangement joins TRBV5-1 to TRBJ2-7; D unclear. Sequencing was done on a sample of peripheral blood. The CDR3 DNA is TGCGCCAGCAGCTTTCCCCGGTGGGAGCAGTACTTC. Translation gives CASSFPRWEQYF.